The sequence of this T cell receptor beta chain was determined in a study of identical twins' blood T cells. Broader study findings: Top TCRbeta clonotypes were shared more with twin than unrelated donors.

Each TCR cDNA library carried sample-specific barcodes on both ends. One entry per CDR3 protein, called by TCRdb with MiXCR from the 5' RACE reads. Found here are hundreds of thousands of distinct CDR3 sequences, about 28% of them singletons; the top ten hold about 6%. The CDR3 is 16 residues long. The ends were cut back, 0 bases at V and 0 bases at J, with 12 bases in the middle. The V gene's germline CDR1 is SQVTM and CDR2 ANQGSEA. Remarks on this clonotype: Its cognate antigen is unknown.

This sequence originates from a woman aged 18 to 55 in good health. Sequencing was performed on PBMCs. The chain couples TRBV29-1 to TRBJ2-1, with D perhaps TRBD1 (5 bases). The CDR3 DNA sequence: TGCAGCGTTGAAGATCTTAGCCAGGGCTCCTACAATGAGCAGTTCTTC. This translates into CSVEDLSQGSYNEQFF.